This paragraph reports one T cell receptor beta chain. Generated by immunoSEQ multiplex PCR, the TCRdb table keeps only in-frame clones and is missing some. The repertoire includes fewer than 400,000 clones, around 90% of them detected once, and around 4.8% sits in the top ten. These data belong to a study of blood T cell repertoires in COVID-19. Resolution of symptoms, clearance, or two negative PCRs was present in recovered Cohort 3 donors. V was pared by 4 bases and J by 10 bases, with 11 bases between. This CDR3 is 12 amino acids long. Germline V gives CDR1 LGHDT, CDR2 YNNKEL (reference sequence).

This TCR was recovered from a man aged 55 to 70 who had recovered from COVID-19. The source material was PBMCs or T cells enriched from blood (not recorded which). This chain connects TRBV3-1 (or the pseudogene TRBV3-2) to TRBJ2-1; possibly TRBD2 for D (6 bases). CDR3 residues: CASSPHRGEQFF. DNA for the CDR3: TGTGCCAGCAGCCCCCACCGGGGGGAGCAGTTCTTC.